This T cell receptor beta chain is drawn from a study of regulatory T cells in long-lasting Graves disease. Whole-study results and caveats: There were preferences for TRBV28, TRBJ1-2 and TRBJ2-5 in persistent disease. Thyroid tissue was not studied; only peripheral blood was.

The time point was: newly diagnosed GD, antithyroid drugs for less than 3 months. RNA extracted from PBMCs served as the sequencing template. This clonotype was counted at least ten times. Its antigen is as yet unknown. V shed 2 bases and J shed 10 bases, with 27 bases lying between them. Germline loops: CDR1 SGHVS, CDR2 FQNEAQ. This CDR3 comprises 18 residues. In building TCR beta libraries, iRepertoire HTBI primers were used together with Arm-PCR of CDR3 regions. Via MiXCR, TCRdb re-called the multiplex PCR reads, giving one row per CDR3 protein. The table shows about 530,000 distinct CDR3 sequences, with approximately 16% occurring only once. The data were also submitted as part of a second study, on T cells in Graves' hyperthyroidism and ophthalmopathy. That paper notes: TCR CDR3 regions were first amplified by RT-PCR with HTBI primers. A 13 V-J signature model discriminated ophthalmopathy versus stable hyperthyroidism.

The sample in question was peripheral blood mononuclear cells (PBMCs), obtained at new diagnosis, from a patient treated with antithyroid drugs. The chain uses TRBV7-8 and TRBJ2-1, with D possibly being TRBD1 or TRBD2 (5 bases each). The sequence derives from a woman aged 40 to 65 with Graves disease. CDR3 nucleotide sequence: TGTGCCAGCAGCTTATTTGGGGGTGGGGTGGCAGCCGTTCCGGAGCAGTTCTTC. It translates to CASSLFGGGVAAVPEQFF.